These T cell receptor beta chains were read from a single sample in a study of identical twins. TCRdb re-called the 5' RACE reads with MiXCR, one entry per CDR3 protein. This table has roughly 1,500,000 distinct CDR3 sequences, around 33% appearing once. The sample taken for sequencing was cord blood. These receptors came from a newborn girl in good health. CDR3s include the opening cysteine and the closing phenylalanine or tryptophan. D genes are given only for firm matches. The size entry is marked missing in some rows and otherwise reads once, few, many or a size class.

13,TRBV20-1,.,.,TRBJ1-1,CSASKQGSIEAFF,TGCAGTGCTAGCAAACAGGGTTCCATTGAAGCTTTCTTT
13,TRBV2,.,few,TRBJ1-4,CASSEAPNEKLFF,TGTGCCAGCAGTGAAGCCCCAAATGAAAAACTGTTTTTT
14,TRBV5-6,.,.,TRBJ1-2,CASSLGTVDYGYTF,TGTGCCAGCAGCCTCGGGACGGTAGACTATGGCTACACCTTC
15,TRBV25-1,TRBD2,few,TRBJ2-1,CASSESGRENNEQFF,TGTGCCAGCAGTGAATCCGGGCGGGAGAACAATGAGCAGTTCTTC
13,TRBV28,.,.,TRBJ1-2,CASSSGIFSGYTF,TGTGCCAGCAGTTCTGGGATCTTCTCTGGCTACACCTTC
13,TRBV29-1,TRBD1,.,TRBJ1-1,CSGRGQGSTEAFF,TGCAGCGGAAGGGGACAGGGGAGCACTGAAGCTTTCTTT
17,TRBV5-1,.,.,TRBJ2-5,CASSSLGQSALQEAQYF,TGCGCCAGCAGCTCTTTGGGACAATCCGCTCTGCAAGAGGCCCAGTACTTC
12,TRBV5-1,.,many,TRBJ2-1,CASRLGYNEQFF,TGTGCCAGCAGGCTTGGGTACAATGAGCAGTTCTTC
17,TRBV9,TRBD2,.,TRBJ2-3,CASSVARLAGSTDTQYF,TGTGCCAGCAGCGTAGCTCGACTAGCGGGTTCCACAGATACGCAGTATTTT
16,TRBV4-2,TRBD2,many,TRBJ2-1,CASSQDPAGGGNEQFF,TGTGCCAGCAGCCAAGATCCAGCGGGAGGGGGGAATGAGCAGTTCTTC
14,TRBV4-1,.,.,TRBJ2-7,CASSQAATSYEQYF,TGCGCCAGCAGCCAAGCGGCAACCTCCTACGAGCAGTACTTC
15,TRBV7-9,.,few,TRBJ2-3,CASSLAVGGTDTQYF,TGTGCCAGCAGCTTAGCGGTCGGGGGTACAGATACGCAGTATTTT
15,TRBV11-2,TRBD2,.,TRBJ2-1,CASSFRLAGQETQFF,TGTGCCAGCAGCTTTCGACTAGCGGGACAAGAGACCCAGTTCTTC
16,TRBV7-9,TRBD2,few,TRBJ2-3,CASSFPGREGTDTQYF,TGTGCCAGCAGCTTCCCGGGACGGGAGGGCACAGATACGCAGTATTTT
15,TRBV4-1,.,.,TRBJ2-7,CASSQVVALTYEQYF,TGCGCCAGCAGCCAAGTCGTGGCGCTTACCTACGAGCAGTACTTC
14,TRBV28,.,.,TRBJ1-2,CASSPGQRLYGYTF,TGTGCCAGCAGTCCCGGACAGCGACTATATGGCTACACCTTC
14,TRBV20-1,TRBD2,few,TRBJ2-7,CSASLSGKAYEQYF,TGCAGTGCTAGCTTAAGCGGGAAAGCCTACGAGCAGTACTTC
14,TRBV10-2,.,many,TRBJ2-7,CASSESRYRPEQYF,TGCGCCAGCAGTGAGTCCCGATACAGACCCGAGCAGTACTTC
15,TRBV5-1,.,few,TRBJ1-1,CASSPVSGRDTEAFF,TGCGCCAGCAGCCCAGTATCCGGCCGGGACACTGAAGCTTTCTTT
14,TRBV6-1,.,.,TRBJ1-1,CASSESVRNTEAFF,TGTGCCAGCAGTGAGTCAGTACGGAACACTGAAGCTTTCTTT
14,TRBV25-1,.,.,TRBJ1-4,CASSEIDSGEKLFF,TGTGCCAGCAGTGAGATAGATTCGGGAGAAAAACTGTTTTTT
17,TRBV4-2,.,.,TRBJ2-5,CASSQGIGSRTQETQYF,TGTGCCAGCAGCCAAGGAATCGGTAGCCGAACCCAAGAGACCCAGTACTTC
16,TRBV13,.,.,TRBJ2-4,CASSLWAGWGKNIQYF,TGTGCCAGCAGCTTATGGGCCGGTTGGGGGAAAAACATTCAGTACTTC
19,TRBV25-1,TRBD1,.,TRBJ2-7,CASRGGGTGRFTNSYEQYF,TGTGCCAGCAGGGGAGGTGGGACAGGGCGATTCACGAACTCCTACGAGCAGTACTTC
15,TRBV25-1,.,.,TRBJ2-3,CASSESPGSTDTQYF,TGTGCCAGCAGTGAAAGTCCAGGGAGCACAGATACGCAGTATTTT
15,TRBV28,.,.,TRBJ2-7,CASSLWPGPYNEQYF,TGTGCCAGCAGTTTATGGCCAGGGCCCTACAATGAGCAGTACTTC
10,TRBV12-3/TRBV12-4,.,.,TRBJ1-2,CASKALGYTF,TGTGCCAGCAAGGCCCTTGGCTACACCTTC
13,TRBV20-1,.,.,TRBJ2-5,CSARDHRAETQYF,TGCAGTGCTAGAGACCACAGGGCGGAGACCCAGTACTTC
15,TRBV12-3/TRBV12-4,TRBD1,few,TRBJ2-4,CASSPPTGKKNIQYF,TGTGCCAGCAGTCCCCCGACAGGGAAAAAAAACATTCAGTACTTC
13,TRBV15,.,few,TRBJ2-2,CATNDPTTGELFF,TGTGCCACCAATGACCCGACCACCGGGGAGCTGTTTTTT
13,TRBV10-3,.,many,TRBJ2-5,CAIRERDQETQYF,TGTGCCATCAGGGAGCGGGACCAAGAGACCCAGTACTTC
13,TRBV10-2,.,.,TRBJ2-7,CASPGLQSYEQYF,TGCGCCAGCCCGGGACTCCAGTCCTACGAGCAGTACTTC
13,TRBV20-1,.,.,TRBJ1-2,CSARGGRSYGHTF,TGCAGTGCTAGAGGGGGACGGTCCTATGGCCACACCTTC
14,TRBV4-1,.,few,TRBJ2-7,CASSQGINPYEQYF,TGCGCCAGCAGCCAAGGCATCAATCCCTACGAGCAGTACTTC
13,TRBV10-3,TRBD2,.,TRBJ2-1,CAISIAGDNEQFF,TGTGCCATCAGTATAGCGGGGGACAATGAGCAGTTCTTC
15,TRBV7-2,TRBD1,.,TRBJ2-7,CASSRTGGAVYEQYF,TGTGCCAGCAGCAGGACAGGGGGCGCGGTCTACGAGCAGTACTTC
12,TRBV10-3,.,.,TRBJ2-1,CATNLEGYEQFF,TGTGCCACCAATCTAGAGGGTTACGAGCAGTTCTTC
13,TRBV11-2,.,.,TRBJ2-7,CASSFGLSHEQYF,TGTGCCAGCAGCTTTGGACTCTCCCACGAGCAGTACTTC
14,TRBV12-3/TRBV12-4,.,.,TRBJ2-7,CASSRDERLDEQYF,TGTGCCAGCAGTCGGGACGAACGGCTGGACGAGCAGTACTTC
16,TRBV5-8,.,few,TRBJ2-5,CASSLHSGATQETQYF,TGTGCCAGCAGCTTGCACTCGGGAGCTACCCAAGAGACCCAGTACTTC
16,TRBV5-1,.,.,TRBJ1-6,CASSLSISSYNSPLHF,TGCGCCAGCAGTCTCTCGATTAGCTCCTATAATTCACCCCTCCACTTT
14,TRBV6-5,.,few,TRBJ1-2,CASSYSPGPYGYTF,TGTGCCAGCAGTTACTCGCCAGGGCCCTATGGCTACACCTTC
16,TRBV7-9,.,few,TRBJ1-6,CASSTDVGRPNSPLHF,TGTGCCAGCAGCACGGACGTCGGGAGACCGAATTCACCCCTCCACTTT
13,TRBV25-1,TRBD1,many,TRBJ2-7,CASIGQGADEQYF,TGTGCCAGCATCGGACAGGGGGCTGACGAGCAGTACTTC
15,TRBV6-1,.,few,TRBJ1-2,CASSVSGRSNYGYTF,TGTGCCAGCAGTGTATCAGGGAGGAGTAACTATGGCTACACCTTC
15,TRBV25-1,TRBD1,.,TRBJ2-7,CASSEATGGSYEQYF,TGTGCCAGCAGTGAAGCGACAGGGGGCTCCTACGAGCAGTACTTC
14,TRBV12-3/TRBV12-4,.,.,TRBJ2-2,CASSIQGTAGELFF,TGTGCCAGCAGTATTCAGGGGACGGCCGGGGAGCTGTTTTTT
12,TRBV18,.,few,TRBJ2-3,CASSTQIHTQYF,TGTGCCAGCTCCACACAAATCCATACGCAGTATTTT
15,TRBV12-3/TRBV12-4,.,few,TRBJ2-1,CASSFWRGVYNEQFF,TGTGCCAGCAGTTTTTGGAGGGGGGTTTACAATGAGCAGTTCTTC